Presented here are 9 T cell receptor beta chains from one specimen sequenced in a study of blood T cell repertoires in COVID-19. TCRdb keeps only in-frame clones here, not all; method: immunoSEQ multiplex PCR. The table shows around 260,000 clones, with roughly 85% occurring only once. Sequencing was carried out using peripheral blood. The receptors originated from a man in his 60s who had recovered from COVID-19.

This clone was observed once. The rearrangement links TRBV7-9 to TRBJ2-1; tentative D call: TRBD2 (6 bases). Germline CDR1 reads SEHNR; CDR2 reads FQNEAQ (reference sequence). V was cut by 5 bases and J by 10 bases, with 21 bases left in between. CDR3 length: 15 residues. The CDR3, as DNA: TGTGCCAGCAGCCAGGAGGGTGGGGTTTACGGAGAGCAGTTCTTC. The encoded protein is CASSQEGGVYGEQFF.

As to this clone: Distinct nucleotide sequences in the sample also encode this CDR3. The chain is built from TRBV5-5 and TRBJ2-7, with 8 positions matching TRBD1. The junction had 8 bases not matched to a gene; V was cut back by 2 bases and J by 1 base. CDR1 is SGHKS, CDR2 YYEKEE, per germline (reference sequence). The CDR3 is made up of 16 amino acids. The CDR3 nucleotides are TGTGCCAGCAGCTTATCCGGGACAGGAGTATCCTACGAGCAGTACTTC. It yields the protein CASSLSGTGVSYEQYF.

The chain carries TRBV5-6 and TRBJ1-4; no clear D gene. The germline V and J ends were trimmed by 4 bases and 4 bases, with 8 bases remaining between them. This CDR3 spans 13 amino acids. Germline assignment: CDR1 SGHDT and CDR2 YYEEEE. This CDR3 is CASSLGLNEKLFF. The CDR3 nucleotides are TGTGCCAGCAGCCTTGGCCTTAATGAAAAACTGTTTTTT.

The sample holds one count of this clone. The chain recombines TRBV2 with TRBJ1-5, with D hard to call. Germline CDR1 reads SNHLY; CDR2 reads FYNNEI. CDR3 length: 14 amino acids. Trimming cost V 7 bases and J 0 bases, with 10 bases left between them. The CDR3 spells CASMAGYSNQPQHF. The CDR3 DNA reads as TGTGCCAGCATGGCGGGATATAGCAATCAGCCCCAGCATTTT.

The V and J genes are TRBV3-1 (or the pseudogene TRBV3-2) and TRBJ2-3; tentatively, D is TRBD2 (6 bases). V was pared by 2 bases and J by 3 bases, with 15 bases between. Looked up from germline, CDR1 is LGHDT and CDR2 is YNNKEL (reference sequence). The CDR3 totals 16 residues. The CDR3 DNA follows: TGTGCCAGCAGCCAATTGTTCGGGAGTACTACAGATACGCAGTATTTT. Protein sequence: CASSQLFGSTTDTQYF.

V gene TRBV19 combines with J gene TRBJ2-1; no firm D call. The CDR3 runs 15 residues. With 6 bases removed from V and 0 bases from J, the gap between germline ends came to 12 bases. Per the germline V gene, CDR1 is LNHDA and CDR2 is SQIVND (reference sequence). The CDR3 sequence: CASRLLLSSYNEQFF. In DNA form, the CDR3 reads TGTGCCAGTAGGTTACTACTTAGCTCCTACAATGAGCAGTTCTTC.

This chain uses TRBV5-1 with TRBJ2-7; TRBD1 aligns across 7 bases. Germline CDR1 and CDR2: SGHRS and YFSETQ. CDR3 size: 13 residues. J was trimmed by 3 bases and V by 4 bases; bases with no gene match: 4. CDR3 nucleotides: TGCGCCAGCAGCCCGGGACAGCACTACGAGCAGTACTTC. Residues: CASSPGQHYEQYF.

The chain is built from TRBV5-6 and TRBJ2-3; 9 bases line up with TRBD1. The CDR3 contains 14 residues. V shed 5 bases and J 5 bases; nucleotides not matched to a gene: 6. CDR1 SGHDT and CDR2 YYEEEE come from the germline V gene. CDR3 in amino acids: CASRGQGTIDTQYF. The CDR3 bases are TGTGCCAGCAGGGGACAGGGAACGATAGATACGCAGTATTTT.

The chain carries TRBV29-1 and TRBJ2-1, with D perhaps matching TRBD2 (7 bases). Trimming shortened V by 3 bases and J by 7 bases, and 16 bases separated the two germline ends. CDR3 length: 14 residues. Germline V lookup: CDR1 SQVTM, CDR2 ANQGSEA. CDR3 protein: CSVEVGGRVNEQFF. The CDR3 DNA sequence: TGCAGCGTTGAGGTGGGGGGGCGAGTGAATGAGCAGTTCTTC.